A single sample gave rise to the 32 T cell receptor beta chains below, sequenced in a study of low-dose radiotherapy and immunotherapy resistance in tumors. First-strand cDNA used TRAV- and TRBV-specific primers, covering alpha and beta chains. The PCR that amplified TCRs ran for about 20 cycles, relying on a constant-region primer and a V-primer adapter. TCRdb reprocessed the reads via MiXCR and lists one record per CDR3 protein. Of fewer than 95,000 distinct CDR3 sequences listed, roughly a tenth were seen once; the top ten hold around 0.98%. Time point noted: before trial treatment. The sample here was PBMCs, taken before treatment. The origin of the receptors is a male donor with prostate cancer.

There are many counts of this clonotype. DNA of the CDR3: TGTGCCATCAGGGGGCAGGGAGACTACGAGCAGTACTTC. It translates to CAIRGQGDYEQYF. The V call is TRBV10-3, the J call TRBJ2-7, with D perhaps matching TRBD1 or TRBD2 (5 bases each). The germline CDR1 and CDR2 sequences are ENHRY and SYGVKD. Between the trimmed V and J ends, which lost 6 bases and 3 bases, there was a span of 12 bases. There are 13 residues in the CDR3.

This clonotype showed up many times. The chain combines TRBV6-2 or TRBV6-3 with TRBJ2-5, with 13 bases fitting TRBD2. CDR1 and CDR2 from the germline V gene are MNHEY and SVGEGT. With V trimmed by 2 bases and J by 5 bases, 5 bases remained unmatched. The CDR3 spans 16 residues. The CDR3 coding sequence is TGTGCCAGCAGTTACATCGGACTAGCGGGAGATGAGACCCAGTACTTC. It yields the protein CASSYIGLAGDETQYF.

This clonotype has at least ten counts. The gene calls are TRBV7-2 and TRBJ1-1, with 7 bases aligning to TRBD1. J lost 3 bases, V lost 5 bases, and 9 bases had no gene match. This CDR3 is 15 amino acids long. Germline V gives CDR1 SGHTA, CDR2 FQGNSA. CDR3: CASSVQGRKDTEAFF. In DNA, the CDR3 is TGTGCCAGCAGCGTACAGGGGCGTAAAGACACTGAAGCTTTCTTT.

This clonotype was observed at least ten times. The J gene is TRBJ2-1, the V gene TRBV5-1; 8 positions match TRBD2. The CDR3 is 16 amino acids. With 1 base clipped from V and 8 bases from J, the junction kept 11 bases outside the gene matches. The germline CDR1 and CDR2 sequences are SGHRS and YFSETQ. The CDR3 here is CASSLPEGGRNDEQFF. CDR3 in DNA: TGCGCCAGCAGCTTGCCCGAGGGCGGGAGGAACGATGAGCAGTTCTTC.

This clonotype came up a few times. Being one base from a much bigger clone, this may be a read error. The chain joins TRBV19 to TRBJ2-1; D not certain. From germline, CDR1 is LNHDA and CDR2 SQIVND (reference sequence). The CDR3 spans 14 residues. CDR3 in amino acids: CASSFLGRYIEQFF. In nucleotides, the CDR3 is TGTGCCAGTAGCTTTCTCGGTCGATACATTGAGCAGTTCTTC.

In this sample, this clonotype turned up many times. The chain carries TRBV20-1 and TRBJ2-1; D ambiguous. CDR1 is DFQATT, CDR2 SNEGSKA, per germline (reference sequence). Trimming took 0 bases from V and 1 from J, leaving 13 bases between them. There are 16 residues in the CDR3. CDR3 protein: CSARDSSGISYNEQFF. CDR3 in DNA: TGCAGTGCTAGAGATTCTTCAGGAATATCCTACAATGAGCAGTTCTTC.

This clonotype was counted ten times or more. V and J are TRBV4-1 and TRBJ1-1; D ambiguous. The CDR3 is made up of 13 amino acids. Germline V lookup: CDR1 MGHRA, CDR2 YSYEKL. Trimming took off 0 bases at V and 4 bases at J, with 6 bases between the two ends. The CDR3 bases are TGCGCCAGCAGCCAAGATCTGGCCACTGAAGCTTTCTTT. Translating it yields CASSQDLATEAFF.

A word on this clonotype: This probably arose from a read error, given a far larger clone one base away. The V and J genes are TRBV6-5 and TRBJ2-7; 9 bases agree with TRBD1. CDR1 is MNHEY, CDR2 SVGAGI, per germline. The length of the CDR3 is 15 residues. V was pared by 6 bases and J by 6 bases, with 12 bases of the junction left unmatched. The CDR3 is CASRTNEQGAFEQYF. The DNA for the CDR3 is TGTGCCAGCAGGACCAATGAACAGGGGGCGTTCGAGCAGTACTTC.

This chain connects TRBV30 to TRBJ2-2; no firm D call. The germline CDR1 and CDR2 sequences are GTSNPN and SVGIG (reference sequence). The CDR3 covers 15 residues. Between the trimmed V and J ends, which lost 4 bases and 1 base, there was a span of 13 bases. The CDR3 spells CAWMLGGMNTGELFF. CDR3 bases: TGTGCCTGGATGCTGGGCGGAATGAACACCGGGGAGCTGTTTTTT.

At least ten counts were recorded for this clonotype. The chain links TRBV4-3 to TRBJ2-3; 7 bases fit TRBD2. Germline V gene data show CDR1 as LGHNA and CDR2 as YSLEER. V trimming: 0 bases; J trimming: 4 bases; junction bases outside the gene matches: 13. This CDR3 has 18 amino acids. This chain's CDR3 is CASSQEVSSTSRADTQYF. The CDR3 DNA sequence: TGCGCCAGCAGCCAAGAGGTTTCGTCGACTAGCCGCGCAGATACGCAGTATTTT.

Many counts were recorded for this clonotype. The genes are TRBV2 and TRBJ2-6; 8 nucleotides align to TRBD1. The CDR3 consists of 18 residues. V gave up 7 bases and J gave up 0 bases; unmatched junction bases: 11. In germline, CDR1 is SNHLY, CDR2 FYNNEI. CDR3 protein: CASKLTTGASSGANVLTF. CDR3 coding DNA: TGTGCCAGCAAGTTAACGACAGGGGCTTCCTCTGGGGCCAACGTCCTGACTTTC.

In its sample, this clonotype was seen many times. This chain connects TRBV3-1 to TRBJ2-6; the match to TRBD1 covers 8 bases. V trimming: 7 bases; J trimming: 0 bases; junction bases outside the gene matches: 5. In germline, CDR1 is LGHDT, CDR2 YNNKEL (reference sequence). The CDR3 is 16 residues long. The CDR3 DNA reads TGTGCCAGCACCGCAGGGGGCGTCTCTGGGGCCAACGTCCTGACTTTC. This codes for CASTAGGVSGANVLTF. Full variable domain (missing parts from reference TRBV3-1 and TRBJ2-6): DTAVSQTPKYLVTQMGNDKSIKCEQNLGHDTMYWYKQDSKKFLKIMFSYNNKELIINETVPNRFSPKSPDKAHLNLHINSLELGDSAVYFCASTAGGVSGANVLTFGAGSRLTVL.

This clonotype has ten or more counts. This chain joins TRBV24-1 and TRBJ2-1; TRBD2 aligns across 14 bases. V shed 10 bases and J 2 bases; nucleotides not matched to a gene: 6. Looked up from germline, CDR1 is KGHDR and CDR2 is SFDVKD. The CDR3 covers 16 residues. The CDR3 coding sequence is TGTGCCACTTCATGGACTAGCGGGGGGACCTACAATGAGCAGTTCTTC. It yields the protein CATSWTSGGTYNEQFF.

This clonotype was found many times. The chain uses TRBV4-1 and TRBJ2-2; D is undetermined. The CDR3 is 18 amino acids. Trimming removed 4 bases from V and 0 bases from J, with 18 bases in between. Germline V gene lookup returns CDR1 MGHRA and CDR2 YSYEKL. CDR3 amino acids: CASSRNSDRSANTGELFF. The CDR3 coding sequence is TGCGCCAGCAGCCGGAACTCGGACCGATCTGCGAACACCGGGGAGCTGTTTTTT.

Relative to its sample, this clonotype is medium-sized. V usage is TRBV28 and J usage is TRBJ2-3; 7 nucleotides line up with TRBD2. Germline loops: CDR1 MDHEN, CDR2 SYDVKM. The junction had 9 bases not matched to a gene; V was cut back by 6 bases and J by 3 bases. This CDR3 is 15 amino acids long. The CDR3 nucleotides read TGTGCCAGCAGCCCCCTTGCGGGAGCTACAGATACGCAGTATTTT. This encodes CASSPLAGATDTQYF.

The table lists this clonotype with many counts. The chain recombines TRBV20-1 with TRBJ2-7, with 8 positions matching TRBD2. V was clipped by 0 bases and J by 6 bases; unmatched bases: 16. There are 17 residues in the CDR3. The germline V gene encodes CDR1 DFQATT and CDR2 SNEGSKA (reference sequence). The CDR3 here is CSARDNNPAGDLGEQYF. CDR3 in DNA: TGCAGTGCTAGAGATAACAATCCAGCGGGAGATTTGGGCGAGCAGTACTTC.

A remark on this clonotype: A read error likely explains this, since a far larger clone differs by one base. The chain is built from TRBV20-1 and TRBJ2-7; 7 bases line up with TRBD1. Germline loops: CDR1 DFQATT, CDR2 SNEGSKA (reference sequence). The CDR3 spans 17 residues. CDR3 residues: CSVEGERGLSTYYEQYF. The DNA of the CDR3 is TGCAGCGTTGAAGGGGAGAGGGGGCTATCAACTTACTACGAGCAGTACTTC.

This clonotype was detected ten times or more. The V call is TRBV10-3, the J call TRBJ1-5; D is unclear. V was pared by 0 bases and J by 3 bases, with 18 bases between. The CDR3 contains 18 residues. CDR1 and CDR2 (germline): ENHRY, SYGVKD. The CDR3, as DNA: TGTGCCATCAGTGAGTCTAGGACGGAGGAAACTAACAATCAGCCCCAGCATTTT. Translation gives CAISESRTEETNNQPQHF.

This clonotype was seen ten or more times. The rearrangement uses TRBV7-2 and TRBJ1-5, with D tentatively TRBD1 (5 bases). The germline gives CDR1 SGHTA, CDR2 FQGNSA. The V gene lost 0 bases and the J gene lost 4 bases, with 16 bases spanning the gap. The CDR3 contains 17 residues. In nucleotides, the CDR3 is TGTGCCAGCAGCTTAGCACCCAGGGATACGGGGAATCAGCCCCAGCATTTT. Translating it yields CASSLAPRDTGNQPQHF.

The chain is built from TRBV29-1 and TRBJ2-2; D is unresolved. Per germline, CDR1 SQVTM and CDR2 ANQGSEA. The CDR3 consists of 12 residues. V was clipped by 5 bases and J by 2 bases, with 6 bases between them. CDR3 residues: CSVRVNTGELFF. Written as DNA, the CDR3 is TGCAGCGTTCGGGTAAACACCGGGGAGCTGTTTTTT.

This clonotype was counted at least ten times. The chain uses TRBV12-3 or TRBV12-4 and TRBJ2-5; 11 bases are a match to TRBD2. V lost 6 bases, J lost 5 bases, and 5 bases stayed unmatched. The CDR3 covers 14 residues. The CDR3 here is CASRLAGAGETQYF. In DNA form, the CDR3 reads TGTGCCAGCAGACTAGCGGGAGCTGGTGAGACCCAGTACTTC.

This clonotype appeared a few times. The rearrangement joins TRBV28 to TRBJ1-2; D uncertain. V lost 3 bases, J lost 8 bases, and 7 bases lay in between. The CDR3 is 11 amino acids. The germline V gene has CDR1 MDHEN and CDR2 SYDVKM. The CDR3: CASSFREGYTF. CDR3 in DNA: TGTGCCAGCAGTTTTCGGGAAGGCTACACCTTC.

The table lists this clonotype with many counts. This rearrangement joins TRBV24-1 to TRBJ1-1, with D unclear. V was pared by 2 bases and J by 5 bases, with 8 bases between. Germline CDR1 KGHDR, CDR2 SFDVKD. The CDR3 sequence is 13 residues long. The CDR3 here is CATSDYPSTEAFF. For the CDR3, the DNA is TGTGCCACCAGTGATTATCCAAGTACTGAAGCTTTCTTT.

As concerns this clonotype: A much more abundant neighbour one base away suggests this may be a read error. This chain joins TRBV29-1 and TRBJ1-3; D ambiguous. CDR3 length: 11 amino acids. Germline values: CDR1 SQVTM, CDR2 ANQGSEA. The CDR3 sequence is CSVDSGNAIYF. The CDR3 DNA is TGCAGCGTTGATTCAGGAAACGCCATATATTTT.

This clonotype has at least ten counts. The chain carries TRBV13 and TRBJ2-7; D not resolved. The CDR3 extends over 12 amino acids. Germline values: CDR1 PRHDT, CDR2 FYEKMQ (reference sequence). Trimming stripped 3 bases from V and 3 bases from J, with 6 bases between. DNA of the CDR3: TGTGCCAGCAGCTTCGCCAACTACGAGCAGTACTTC. This translates into CASSFANYEQYF. The entire variable domain, with the rest obtained from reference TRBV13 and TRBJ2-7, is as follows: AAGVIQSPRHLIKEKRETATLKCYPIPRHDTVYWYQQGPGQDPQFLISFYEKMQSDKGSIPDRFSAQQFSDYHSELNMSSLELGDSALYFCASSFANYEQYFGPGTRLTVT.

This clonotype has ten or more counts. The chain joins TRBV5-1 to TRBJ2-2; D unclear. Trimming took 0 bases from V and 4 from J, leaving 10 bases between them. This CDR3 has 15 residues. Germline assignment: CDR1 SGHRS and CDR2 YFSETQ. The CDR3 DNA reads TGCGCCAGCAGCTTGGGGGCTAAAAGCACCGGGGAGCTGTTTTTT. It specifies CASSLGAKSTGELFF.

This clonotype turned up a few times. The chain is built from TRBV5-1 and TRBJ2-5; 10 bases line up with TRBD2. Trimming removed 4 bases from V and 4 bases from J; junction bases left unmatched: 10. CDR1 is SGHRS and CDR2 is YFSETQ in the germline V gene. The CDR3 consists of 16 residues. The CDR3 here is CASSLSSIAGGETQYF. The DNA of the CDR3 is TGCGCCAGCAGCCTCTCCTCTATAGCGGGAGGAGAGACCCAGTACTTC.

In this sample, this clonotype turned up once. This may arise from a read error, as a much more abundant clone is one base away. No DNA is shown, since the ends of the CDR3 on it are uncertain; the CDR3 is the one TCRdb lists. The rearrangement joins TRBV4-3 to TRBJ2-6. Germline loops: CDR1 LGHNA, CDR2 YSLEER. With termini counted, the CDR3 has 17 amino acids. The CDR3 is CASSQGAVGSGANVPTF.

This clonotype was observed many times. This sequence joins TRBV29-1 and TRBJ2-2, with 12 bases aligning to TRBD2. The trim removed 5 bases at V and 6 bases at J, leaving 4 bases unmatched. CDR1 and CDR2 (germline): SQVTM, ANQGSEA. This CDR3 spans 14 amino acids. CDR3 loop: CSVLTSGSAGELFF. In DNA, the CDR3 is TGCAGCGTTCTGACTAGCGGGAGCGCCGGGGAGCTGTTTTTT.

This clonotype was counted at least ten times. J is TRBJ2-2 and V is TRBV3-1; the D call may be TRBD1 or TRBD2 (6 bases each). The CDR3 totals 15 residues. The V gene's germline CDR1 is LGHDT and CDR2 YNNKEL (reference sequence). V lost 5 bases, J lost 6 bases, and 16 bases lay in between. The CDR3 sequence is CASSDPGGSAGELFF. CDR3 nucleotides: TGTGCCAGCAGCGACCCCGGGGGCTCGGCCGGGGAGCTGTTTTTT.

This clonotype was detected many times. The chain combines TRBV7-2 with TRBJ2-6, with TRBD2 matching over 7 bases. Trimming at V came to 3 bases and at J to 4 bases, leaving 6 bases not matched to a gene. This CDR3 contains 16 residues. The germline V gene encodes CDR1 SGHTA and CDR2 FQGNSA. The CDR3 DNA reads as TGTGCCAGCAGCTTTTTGGCGGGAGCCGGGGCCAACGTCCTGACTTTC. Its protein product is CASSFLAGAGANVLTF.

This clonotype was seen at least ten times. The CDR3 bases are TGTGCCTGGAGTGAGTCGGGACTACAGTACTTC. Amino acid sequence: CAWSESGLQYF. The chain employs TRBV30 and TRBJ2-4, with 7 bases fitting TRBD2. Germline assignment: CDR1 GTSNPN and CDR2 SVGIG (reference sequence). The CDR3 is 11 residues long. J gave up 13 bases and V 1 base, and 4 bases lay outside the gene matches.